The 16 T cell receptor beta chains presented below share a single source sample, sequenced in a study of T cell repertoires in aging, cancer and after chemotherapy. Multiplex touch-down PCR with TRB-A/B primers amplified rearranged V-D-J TRB sequences. TCRdb re-called the multiplex PCR reads through MiXCR, storing one row per CDR3 protein. The profile shows under 9,000 distinct CDR3 sequences, 20% to 25% of them singletons. The template was genomic DNA from peripheral blood, not RNA. Sequences were obtained from blood. The receptors originated from a human donor with a blood cancer.

V gene TRBV11-3 combines with J gene TRBJ2-2; weak D call: TRBD2 (6 bases). V lost 7 bases and J lost 4, with 19 bases in between. Germline V lookup: CDR1 SGHNT, CDR2 YENEEA. This CDR3 contains 16 residues. The CDR3 protein is CASTPGVQAGTGELFF. Here the CDR3 DNA reads TGTGCCAGCACCCCGGGGGTACAGGCGGGCACCGGGGAGCTGTTTTTT.

This clonotype ranks as medium-sized (0.01 to 0.1%). The V gene is TRBV29-1, the J gene TRBJ1-4; D possibly corresponds to TRBD1 (6 bases). CDR1 is SQVTM and CDR2 is ANQGSEA in the germline V gene. The CDR3 runs 12 residues. V lost 5 bases and J lost 6, with 10 bases in between. In DNA form, the CDR3 reads TGCAGCGTTCCATCAGGGGATGAAAAACTGTTTTTT. Translated, it gives CSVPSGDEKLFF.

V and J are TRBV20-1 and TRBJ1-2; D gene ambiguous. The germline gives CDR1 DFQATT, CDR2 SNEGSKA (reference sequence). The germline V and J ends were trimmed by 2 bases and 2 bases, with 6 bases remaining between them. The CDR3 loop spans 12 amino acids. CDR3 region: CSARKGNYGYTF. CDR3 DNA sequence: TGCAGTGCTAGAAAGGGAAACTATGGCTACACCTTC.

This clonotype was detected a few times. The CDR3 is CASSLAGTGGNEQFF. The CDR3 nucleotides are TGTGCCAGCAGCTTAGCCGGGACAGGTGGCAATGAGCAGTTCTTC. This chain links TRBV7-2 with TRBJ2-1; 8 bases fit TRBD1. The CDR3 loop spans 15 amino acids. After removal of 0 bases from V and 6 bases from J, the junction contained 4 bases not matched to a gene. Germline-derived CDR1 and CDR2 are SGHTA and FQGNSA.

By proportion, this clonotype is medium-sized (0.01 to 0.1%). The V gene is TRBV6-2 or TRBV6-3, the J gene TRBJ1-4; the match to TRBD1 covers 7 bases. The germline V gene encodes CDR1 MNHEY and CDR2 SVGEGT. The length of the CDR3 is 13 residues. In DNA form, the CDR3 reads TGTGCTTCCAGGGGGACCGGCAATGAAAAACTGTTTTTT. Protein: CASRGTGNEKLFF.

By its share, this clonotype is medium-sized. The rearrangement joins TRBV6-5 to TRBJ2-3, with 14 bases identical to TRBD2. From germline, CDR1 is MNHEY and CDR2 SVGAGI. V was pared by 4 bases and J by 2 bases, with 5 bases of the junction left unmatched. The CDR3 runs 17 residues. The CDR3 coding sequence is TGTGCCAGCAGTTCCCTGGGACTAGCGGGGGACACAGATACGCAGTATTTT. This codes for CASSSLGLAGDTDTQYF.

The V and J genes are TRBV7-6 and TRBJ2-5; TRBD2 agrees at 10 bases. Germline CDR1 SGHVS, CDR2 FNYEAQ. Unmatched junction bases numbered 10, after V lost 5 bases and J lost 1 base. This CDR3 is 17 amino acids long. Here the CDR3 DNA reads TGTGCCAGCAGCCGAGGGGTAGCGGGGGGACCCCAAGAGACCCAGTACTTC. It codes for CASSRGVAGGPQETQYF.

The chain uses TRBV12-3 or TRBV12-4 and TRBJ1-1, with 9 bases fitting TRBD1. CDR3 length: 15 amino acids. The ends lost 6 bases at V and 3 bases at J; junction bases unmatched: 8. In nucleotides, the CDR3 is TGTGCCAGCAGCCATCGACAGGGGGGAGACACTGAAGCTTTCTTT. Translating gives CASSHRQGGDTEAFF.

With regard to this clonotype: A much larger clonotype is one base distant, so this may be a read error. It is likely a read error, because the conserved phenylalanine at the end of the CDR3 is missing. The chain links TRBV19 to TRBJ1-1, with D unclear. This CDR3 region has 15 residues. Trimming removed 5 bases from V and 5 bases from J, with 18 bases in between. The germline V gene encodes CDR1 LNHDA and CDR2 SQIVND (reference sequence). CDR3 in DNA: TGTGCCAGTAGTTTCCGGGCCAACGGGGAAACTGAAGCTTTCTTA. It translates to CASSFRANGETEAFL.

By share of the sample, this clonotype is medium-sized. V usage is TRBV27 and J usage is TRBJ2-7; TRBD1 matches 12 bases. The CDR3 contains 15 residues. The germline CDR1 and CDR2 sequences are MNHEY and SMNVEV (reference sequence). Losses at the gene ends were 3 bases for V and 4 bases for J; bases not matched to a gene: 4. The CDR3 spells CASSFRDRGPYEQYF. Written as DNA, the CDR3 is TGTGCCAGCAGTTTCAGGGACAGGGGGCCGTACGAGCAGTACTTC.

This clonotype was detected only a few times. The chain is built from TRBV6-6 and TRBJ2-7; TRBD1 is a possible D gene (5 bases). This CDR3 has 14 residues. Germline V gene data show CDR1 as MNHNY and CDR2 as SVGAGI (reference sequence). Deletions cut 4 bases from V and 0 bases from J, with 10 bases between. The CDR3 DNA reads TGTGCCAGCAGTTTTCGACAGAGCTCCTACGAGCAGTACTTC. It codes for CASSFRQSSYEQYF.

The chain uses TRBV6-2 or TRBV6-3 and TRBJ2-1; 9 nucleotides line up with TRBD2. The germline V gene encodes CDR1 MNHEY and CDR2 SVGEGT. V shed 6 bases, J shed 6 bases, and the junction held 9 bases outside the gene matches. This CDR3 region has 15 residues. As DNA, the CDR3 is TGTGCCAGCAGCCCCAGACTAGCGGCACCCAATGAGCAGTTCTTC. This translates into CASSPRLAAPNEQFF.

This clonotype is a singleton in its sample. V usage is TRBV20-1 and J usage is TRBJ2-7, with D possibly matching TRBD1 (6 bases). The ends were cut back, 6 bases at V and 0 bases at J, with 18 bases in the middle. The length of the CDR3 is 15 residues. Germline-derived CDR1 and CDR2 are DFQATT and SNEGSKA (reference sequence). In nucleotides, the CDR3 is TGCAGTGCCACGGCTGGGGACATTCACTCCTACGAGCAGTACTTC. Its translation is CSATAGDIHSYEQYF.

This clonotype is classed as medium-sized. The chain employs TRBV6-5 and TRBJ2-6; 15 bases align to TRBD2. This CDR3 contains 18 residues. V was clipped by 1 base and J by 2 bases; unmatched bases: 0. CDR1 is MNHEY, CDR2 SVGAGI, per germline. CDR3 DNA: TGTGCCAGCAGTTACTGGACTAGCGGGAGGGCTGGGGCCAACGTCCTGACTTTC. It yields the protein CASSYWTSGRAGANVLTF.

By share, this clonotype ranks as medium-sized. The chain has TRBV10-3 and TRBJ2-2; D might be TRBD1 (6 bases). The CDR3 length is 15 residues. Trimming stripped 10 bases from V and 0 bases from J, with 15 bases between. Germline V gene sequence: CDR1 ENHRY, CDR2 SYGVKD. CDR3 nucleotide sequence: TGTGCCACCAGGGGAAGGAGGACGAACACCGGGGAGCTGTTTTTT. Encoded protein: CATRGRRTNTGELFF.

The table lists this clonotype with a few counts. J is TRBJ1-5 and V is TRBV12-3 or TRBV12-4; D might be TRBD1 (5 bases). This CDR3 has 16 amino acids. Trimming removed 1 base at V and 5 bases at J, with 15 bases between. CDR3 sequence (DNA): TGTGCCAGCAGTTTAGACAGGTATGGTTTCGATCAGCCCCAGCATTTT. The encoded protein is CASSLDRYGFDQPQHF.